This paragraph covers one T cell receptor beta chain sequence. This entry comes from a study of blood T cells in healthy people across ages. The V and J ends lost 4 bases and 4 bases, in that order; junction bases with no gene match: 10. Germline V gives CDR1 MNHEY, CDR2 SMNVEV (reference sequence). The CDR3 runs to 16 residues. Together with a sample-barcoded 5' primer, a J-beta primer mix was included in a second PCR lasting roughly 6 to 12 cycles. TCRdb reprocessed the 5' RACE reads with MiXCR, giving one entry per CDR3 protein. The sample records around 800,000 distinct CDR3 sequences, 35% to 50% being singletons.

The receptor was isolated from an elderly man in good health. This sequence joins TRBV27 and TRBJ2-5, with 9 bases aligning to TRBD2. The sample comprised blood. CDR3 sequence (DNA): TGTGCCAGCAGTTCAGCGACTAGCGGATGGGCAGAGACCCAGTACTTC. Translated: CASSSATSGWAETQYF.